The 20 T cell receptor beta chains reported below all come from one sample, sequenced in a study of post-analysis software for immune sequencing data (dated by TCRdb to between 2014 and 2017). Here is what the overall study found, with its caveats: Roughly 5 TRBV segments, including TRBV5-6, TRBV5-1 and TRBV20-1, were significantly more frequent in patients than controls.

Library generation was performed with PCR. Sequenced on an Illumina HiSeq 2500. To reduce PCR and sequencing biases, unique molecular identifiers were incorporated into the TCR beta cDNA libraries. TCRdb applied fastp at Q25 and MiXCR to the public reads, then kept only in-frame beta chains. When rows share a CDR3 protein, they turn into one entry using the most common DNA and genes. Here the sample has almost 700,000 distinct CDR3 sequences; around 64% occur a single time. The leading ten clones occupy around 10% of the sample. These receptors' targets are unknown. The sequencing sample was made of blood. The receptor source for this set is a girl aged 2-9 years with multiple sclerosis.

This clonotype was recorded a few times. The chain couples TRBV2 to TRBJ1-2, with D unresolved. Deletions cut 4 bases from V and 6 bases from J, with 15 bases between. Looked up from germline, CDR1 is SNHLY and CDR2 is FYNNEI. CDR3 length: 14 residues. In DNA, the CDR3 is TGTGCCAGCAGTGCCGGGCCACCCCGAGATGGCTACACCTTC. Protein sequence: CASSAGPPRDGYTF.

J is TRBJ1-5 and V is TRBV6-6, with TRBD1 matching 8 bases. From germline, CDR1 is MNHNY and CDR2 SVGAGI (reference sequence). V dropped 2 bases and J dropped 2; count of bases not matched to a gene: 5. CDR3 size: 16 residues. Here the CDR3 reads CASSYPSQGGNQPQHF. DNA for the CDR3: TGTGCCAGCAGTTACCCCTCACAGGGGGGCAATCAGCCCCAGCATTTT.

The CDR3 sequence is CASRKGVATYEQFF. CDR3 nucleotides: TGTGCCAGCAGGAAGGGAGTAGCGACTTATGAGCAGTTCTTC. The V gene is TRBV9, the J gene TRBJ2-1; perhaps TRBD2 as D (5 bases). CDR3 length: 14 residues. Trimming took off 5 bases at V and 8 bases at J, with 17 bases between the two ends. CDR1 SGDLS and CDR2 YYNGEE come from the germline V gene.

This clonotype was observed a few times. The chain employs TRBV29-1 and TRBJ2-3, with unresolved D. CDR1 and CDR2 from the germline V gene are SQVTM and ANQGSEA. The CDR3 contains 13 residues. Deletions cut 2 bases from V and 0 bases from J, with 6 bases between. CDR3 amino acids: CSVETSSTDTQYF. DNA for the CDR3: TGCAGCGTTGAAACGTCTAGCACAGATACGCAGTATTTT.

This CDR3 is CASTSGHSYTQYF. CDR3 bases: TGTGCCAGCACCTCGGGACATTCGTATACGCAGTATTTT. The chain recombines TRBV2 with TRBJ2-3; possible D gene TRBD1, 6 bases. V lost 7 bases and J lost 7, with 15 bases in between. Germline V gene data show CDR1 as SNHLY and CDR2 as FYNNEI. This CDR3 spans 13 amino acids.

The chain carries TRBV4-1 and TRBJ2-5; 8 nucleotides line up with TRBD2. Per germline, CDR1 MGHRA and CDR2 YSYEKL. This CDR3 region has 16 residues. The V and J ends lost 0 bases and 1 base, in that order; junction bases with no gene match: 4. CDR3 in amino acids: CASSQDLGLGQETQYF. The CDR3 DNA follows: TGCGCCAGCAGCCAAGATCTGGGACTAGGCCAAGAGACCCAGTACTTC.

This clonotype was found a few times. The V gene is TRBV20-1, the J gene TRBJ2-3; D perhaps matches TRBD2 (6 bases). Per the germline V gene, CDR1 is DFQATT and CDR2 is SNEGSKA (reference sequence). The CDR3 has 16 amino acids. Trimming took off 6 bases at V and 0 bases at J, with 19 bases between the two ends. The CDR3 region is CSARAVGRTSTDTQYF. The CDR3 nucleotides read TGCAGTGCCCGGGCGGTAGGGAGGACTAGCACAGATACGCAGTATTTT.

The CDR3 is CSARDTAKNIQYF. The CDR3 nucleotides are TGCAGTGCTAGGGACACCGCCAAAAACATTCAGTACTTC. The V and J genes are TRBV20-1 and TRBJ2-7; weak D call: TRBD1 (5 bases). The end of the DNA aligns better with TRBJ2-4, so the J call may be wrong. The CDR3 totals 13 residues. The V gene's germline CDR1 is DFQATT and CDR2 SNEGSKA (reference sequence).

The chain uses TRBV4-1 and TRBJ2-1; 12 positions match TRBD2. The germline gives CDR1 MGHRA, CDR2 YSYEKL. J was trimmed by 0 bases and V by 4 bases; bases with no gene match: 13. The CDR3 is 20 residues long. The CDR3: CASSLPGLAGGMSSYNEQFF. The CDR3 DNA reads TGCGCCAGCAGCCTCCCCGGTCTAGCGGGAGGGATGAGCTCCTACAATGAGCAGTTCTTC.

This sequence joins TRBV4-1 and TRBJ2-3; D is ambiguous. CDR3 size: 13 residues. V was cut by 3 bases and J by 2 bases, with 6 bases left in between. Looked up from germline, CDR1 is MGHRA and CDR2 is YSYEKL. The CDR3 is CASSQIVTDTQYF. The CDR3 coding sequence is TGCGCCAGCAGCCAGATTGTCACAGATACGCAGTATTTT.

The rearrangement links TRBV12-3 or TRBV12-4 to TRBJ1-5, with D possibly being TRBD1 (6 bases). The ends were cut back, 5 bases at V and 7 bases at J, with 15 bases in the middle. The CDR3 is 14 residues long. The CDR3 sequence: CASSRNRVRQPQHF. The CDR3 DNA follows: TGTGCCAGCAGTCGGAACAGGGTGAGACAGCCCCAGCATTTT.

This clonotype was counted a few times. The rearrangement uses TRBV30 and TRBJ2-5; a possible D gene is TRBD2 (5 bases). Germline assignment: CDR1 GTSNPN and CDR2 SVGIG (reference sequence). Trimming left V 3 bases short and J 1 base short, with 9 bases between. This CDR3 has 13 amino acids. The DNA of the CDR3 is TGTGCCTGGAGCGGACTGACCCAAGAGACCCAGTACTTC. Its translation: CAWSGLTQETQYF. Looking up the rest from reference TRBV30 and TRBJ2-5 gives the full variable domain: SQTIHQWPATLVQPVGSPLSLECTVEGTSNPNLYWYRQAAGRGLQLLFYSVGIGQISSEVPQNLSASRPQDRQFILSSKKLLLSDSGFYLCAWSGLTQETQYFGPGTRLLVL.

The chain couples TRBV20-1 to TRBJ2-1; 8 bases are a match to TRBD2. The J segment lost 3 bases and the V segment lost 0 bases, leaving 4 bases of the junction unmatched. This CDR3 comprises 15 residues. CDR1 is DFQATT, CDR2 SNEGSKA, per germline (reference sequence). For the CDR3, the DNA is TGCAGTGCTAGAGATTTTAGCGGGGTCTACAATGAGCAGTTCTTC. Encoded protein: CSARDFSGVYNEQFF.

The chain joins TRBV29-1 to TRBJ2-6; TRBD2 matches at 13 bases. After removal of 7 bases from V and 4 bases from J, the junction contained 13 bases not matched to a gene. CDR1 and CDR2 (germline): SQVTM, ANQGSEA. The CDR3 contains 18 residues. The CDR3 DNA reads TGCAGCGCGAGGGAGACTAGCGGGGGGACAGCCGGGGCCAACGTCCTGACTTTC. It is translated as CSARETSGGTAGANVLTF.

The V and J genes are TRBV6-6 and TRBJ1-2; no firm D call. The CDR3 covers 11 residues. The ends were cut back, 10 bases at V and 8 bases at J, with 14 bases in the middle. Per the germline V gene, CDR1 is MNHNY and CDR2 is SVGAGI (reference sequence). The CDR3 DNA follows: TGTGCCAACGAAGGTCCCGTCGGCTACACCTTC. It encodes CANEGPVGYTF.

This clonotype was detected only a few times. The chain's CDR3 is CASSLGAAKNIQYF. The CDR3 region has the DNA TGTGCCAGCAGTTTAGGGGCGGCCAAAAACATTCAGTACTTC. The genes are TRBV27 and TRBJ2-4; possibly TRBD1 for D (5 bases). V was trimmed by 2 bases and J by 1 base, leaving 6 bases between them. The length of the CDR3 is 14 residues. From germline, CDR1 is MNHEY and CDR2 SMNVEV (reference sequence).

This chain connects TRBV29-1 to TRBJ2-5, with D unresolved. Trimming stripped 1 base from V and 13 bases from J, with 22 bases between. The germline CDR1 and CDR2 sequences are SQVTM and ANQGSEA. The CDR3 is made up of 14 amino acids. CDR3 residues: CSVEAGRARTPPYF. The CDR3 region has the DNA TGCAGCGTTGAAGCTGGACGGGCCCGGACGCCTCCGTACTTC.

The chain has TRBV12-3 or TRBV12-4 and TRBJ2-3; TRBD1 is a possible D gene (6 bases). The CDR3 runs 15 residues. Between the trimmed V and J ends, which lost 3 bases and 6 bases, there was a span of 16 bases. The CDR3 DNA reads as TGTGCCAGCAGTTTTTGGGGACAACGCTCCGATACGCAGTATTTT. Translating it yields CASSFWGQRSDTQYF.

The chain links TRBV29-1 to TRBJ2-7, with D unclear. V lost 6 bases and J 0 bases, leaving 15 bases between the germline ends. The CDR3 sequence is 14 residues long. The germline V gene encodes CDR1 SQVTM and CDR2 ANQGSEA. CDR3 sequence (DNA): TGCAGCGTGACTGAAGGACGGTCCTCCTACGAGCAGTACTTC. Residues: CSVTEGRSSYEQYF.

V usage is TRBV6-5 and J usage is TRBJ1-2; no firm D call. Germline CDR1 and CDR2: MNHEY and SVGAGI. Trimming cost V 0 bases and J 8 bases, with 13 bases left between them. The CDR3 has 14 residues. The CDR3 DNA sequence: TGTGCCAGCAGTTACTCGAGTACGGTTGGGGGCTACACCTTC. Amino acids: CASSYSSTVGGYTF.